What follows are 6 T cell receptor beta chains derived from one specimen sequenced in a study of CD8+CD57+ T cells in acquired aplastic anemia listed by TCRdb under 2018. Flow cytometry had shown CD8+CD57+ cell expansion in the patients selected for sequencing. Sequenced on an Illumina HiSeq 2000. Profiling of TCR beta VDJ combinations and CDR3 sequences used genomic DNA as the template. TCRdb reran the public reads through fastp at Q25 and MiXCR, keeping productive beta chains. Identical CDR3 protein sequences are pooled into one entry, listed with their most common genes and DNA. The sample includes over 150,000 distinct CDR3 sequences, with about 48% observed a single time. In total, the top ten clones hold 12% of the sample. Specimen: sorted CD4+, CD8+, or CD8+CD57+ T cells (not recorded which) from PBMCs. These receptors were obtained from a human donor with aplastic anemia.

This clonotype was observed a handful of times. The chain carries TRBV6-1 and TRBJ2-7; D may be TRBD1 or TRBD2 (5 bases each). CDR1 MNHNS and CDR2 SASEGT come from the germline V gene. V was shortened by 3 bases and J by 0 bases, with 9 bases between the two germline ends. This CDR3 spans 14 amino acids. For the CDR3, the DNA is TGTGCCAGCAGTGAGGGGGAGAGCTCCTACGAGCAGTACTTC. Translation: CASSEGESSYEQYF.

This sequence joins TRBV7-2 and TRBJ2-5; D is perhaps TRBD2 (6 bases). CDR3 length: 13 residues. Germline V CDR1 and CDR2: SGHTA, FQGNSA. V dropped 2 bases and J dropped 3 bases, with 7 bases sitting between them. The CDR3 loop is CASSLWGEETQYF. For the CDR3, the DNA is TGTGCCAGCAGCTTATGGGGGGAAGAGACCCAGTACTTC. The full variable domain, its missing parts supplied by reference TRBV7-2 and TRBJ2-5, is GAGVSQSPSNKVTEKGKDVELRCDPISGHTALYWYRQSLGQGLEFLIYFQGNSAPDKSGLPSDRFSAERTGGSVSTLTIQRTQQEDSAVYLCASSLWGEETQYFGPGTRLLVL.

This clonotype was seen repeatedly, ten times or more. The DNA of the CDR3 is TGTGCCAGTAGTATTACCGTTCGGGCAAGTCAGCCCCAGCATTTT. Translation gives CASSITVRASQPQHF. The chain carries TRBV19 and TRBJ1-5; D is ambiguous. CDR1 and CDR2 (germline): LNHDA, SQIVND (reference sequence). V was shortened by 3 bases and J by 6 bases, with 15 bases between the two germline ends. The CDR3 consists of 15 residues.

The table lists this clonotype with a few counts. The chain is built from TRBV20-1 and TRBJ2-5; TRBD2 is a possible D gene (6 bases). Germline V gene sequence: CDR1 DFQATT, CDR2 SNEGSKA (reference sequence). V shed 4 bases and J shed 4 bases, with 13 bases lying between them. The CDR3 totals 13 residues. Here the CDR3 DNA reads TGCAGTGCTACCCCCGGGGGAGGAGAGACCCAGTACTTC. Translating gives CSATPGGGETQYF.

V gene TRBV5-5 combines with J gene TRBJ2-7; D unresolved. Trimming left V 4 bases short and J 9 bases short, with 14 bases between. This CDR3 has 12 amino acids. Germline assignment: CDR1 SGHKS and CDR2 YYEKEE (reference sequence). The CDR3 sequence: CASSNARVVQYF. The CDR3 DNA follows: TGTGCCAGCAGCAATGCCCGAGTCGTGCAGTACTTC.

This rearrangement joins TRBV12-3 or TRBV12-4 to TRBJ2-7; D is ambiguous. CDR3 length: 15 amino acids. The V gene lost 1 base and the J gene lost 0 bases, with 10 bases spanning the gap. The CDR3 DNA follows: TGTGCCAGCAGTTTAGGGCCCCTGAGCTCCTACGAGCAGTACTTC. This translates into CASSLGPLSSYEQYF.